This T cell receptor beta chain was identified during a study of blood T cell repertoires in COVID-19. About the study: Material from acute and convalescent COVID-19 was sourced from the United States, Italy and Spain.

Data came from immunoSEQ multiplex PCR; TCRdb stores just in-frame clones and leaves some out. The data show some 150,000 clones, roughly nine tenths seen once. The clonotype comes from a woman between 55 and 75 years old with active COVID-19. Material for sequencing was peripheral blood.

CDR3 loop: CAISPTGSSMNTEAFF. The CDR3 DNA reads TGTGCCATCAGCCCGACAGGGTCATCTATGAACACTGAAGCTTTCTTT. The chain links TRBV10-3 to TRBJ1-1; 7 nucleotides agree with TRBD1. The CDR3 runs 16 residues. Losses at the gene ends were 6 bases for V and 0 bases for J; bases not matched to a gene: 10. In germline, CDR1 is ENHRY, CDR2 SYGVKD.